Included here is one TCR beta chain sequence, with context. Its binding antigen is unknown. Mismatch with germline at one junction end may stem from a read error. The immunoSEQ Assay, a bias-controlled multiplex PCR, was used to amplify TCRbeta CDR3 regions from genomic DNA. Under the source paper's analysis protocol: Within the assay, amplification of reference gene primers was used to estimate how many nucleated cells each sample contained. Sequence reads were collapsed and filtered to measure the absolute abundance of every unique TCRbeta CDR3 rearrangement. For each sample, productive Simpson clonality was calculated as the square root of Simpson's diversity index across productive rearrangements. What TCRdb holds here is the immuneACCESS table cut down to in-frame rearrangements. Part of the clones is not present; checked against another copy, under half of the missing clones reflect an unresolved V gene, and the others are unexplained. Clone size and the V and J calls come from that table; the DNA yielded D and trimming. The sample table lists 300,000 to 350,000 clones, 87% of them with a count of one. The ten biggest clones cover approximately 1% of the sample.

In the prospective study, participants were roughly 18 to 89 years old, resided in about two dozen geographic areas of the United States, and were enrolled through a virtual design. In the prospective study, cohorts were assigned on the basis of participant-reported clinical history obtained from a screening survey and a study questionnaire. Recovered participants in ImmuneRACE Cohort 3 were defined by two consecutive negative NP/OP PCR tests, clearance by a healthcare professional, or resolution of symptoms. Mobile phlebotomists in the prospective study collected whole blood, serum and a nasopharyngeal or oropharyngeal swab from every participant. Additional blood draws and questionnaires over an approximately two-month period could optionally be provided by prospective study participants. Before DNA extraction, blood samples from the prospective study were shipped at room temperature or frozen.

The CDR3 covers 12 residues, taking in both the cysteine and the phenylalanine. Only the CDR3 portion is preserved as DNA: 36 bases, with reading frame beginning at the first base. The germline V gene yields SGDLS for CDR1 and YYNGEE for CDR2. The source of the sample is a study of blood T cell repertoires in COVID-19 (dated by TCRdb to the early 2020s). In terms of the full investigation: The collaborator samples originated in the United States, Italy and Spain and spanned the acute and convalescent phases of COVID-19. The prospective study material was composed of cDNA or gDNA derived from T cells, B-cell-depleted T cells, or PBMCs. Sample metadata almost always included a de-identified subject ID, COVID-19 status, age in years and sex. The samples were drawn from two sources: the first 160 participants of the ongoing ImmuneRACE study, and over 950 subjects contributed by 6 global collaborators. Deeply sampled blood TCRbeta repertoires from subjects exposed to, actively infected with, or recovered from COVID-19 were included in the dataset. Where HLA class I and class II types were available, the types were taken from metadata supplied by the sample provider, not from assay-based typing. A freely available public database, intended as a resource for researchers studying the immune response to SARS-CoV-2, is where the repertoires were released. General conclusions and limits of the study: The quantity of clinical and demographic metadata differed by source and by participant and was supplied without curation.

The clonotype was recovered from a woman aged 25 to 39 who had recovered from COVID-19. Recombination connected TRBV9 to TRBJ2-2; TRBD1 fits 11 bases in the junction. The sequenced sample was PBMCs or T cells enriched from blood (not recorded which). The CDR3 loop reads CASSGRDRGIIF. At the DNA level, the sequence is TGTGCCAGCAGCGGCCGGGACAGGGGGATAATTTTT.